The rows below give T cell receptor beta chains drawn from one sample of a study of cytomegalovirus exposure and HLA in healthy donors. The method was immunoSEQ multiplex PCR; TCRdb's version includes in-frame clones alone and lacks a portion of them. The sample comprises fewer than 110,000 clones, less than 80% of which are singletons, and 7% to 8% rests with the top ten. The sample consisted of PBMCs. These receptor sequences come from a man between 25 and 39 years old in good health and CMV-seronegative. Both conserved end residues are part of each CDR3. Each record gives: J gene, clone size, D gene, V gene, CDR3 DNA, CDR3 protein. A D gene is named only where the DNA matches it firmly. Not all rows give a size; the values are once, few, many and, for expanded clones, a class.

J: TRBJ2-7
size: few
D: TRBD1
V: TRBV7-9
DNA: TGTGCCAGCAGCTTCCAGGGACAGGGCCTTACCTACGAGCAGTACTTC
CDR3: CASSFQGQGLTYEQYF

J: TRBJ2-7
size: few
D: TRBD1
V: TRBV7-2
DNA: TGTGCCAGCAGCGTAAGACAGGGTAGCTCCTACGAGCAGTACTTC
CDR3: CASSVRQGSSYEQYF

J: TRBJ2-7
size: few
D: TRBD1
V: TRBV5-4
DNA: TGTGCCAGCAGCTTGGACAGGGGGGCAGACGAGCAGTACTTC
CDR3: CASSLDRGADEQYF

J: TRBJ1-6
size: .
D: .
V: TRBV6-5
DNA: TGTGCCAGCAGGACCAGGGACTTCAATTCACCCCTCCACTTT
CDR3: CASRTRDFNSPLHF

J: TRBJ2-7
size: .
D: .
V: TRBV15
DNA: TGTGCCACCAGCAGGGACAACCTTGGGGAGCAGTACTTC
CDR3: CATSRDNLGEQYF

J: TRBJ1-5
size: once
D: .
V: TRBV2
DNA: TGTGCCAGCAGGGGCGGGGTACAGCCCCAGCATTTT
CDR3: CASRGGVQPQHF

J: TRBJ2-1
size: .
D: .
V: TRBV7-3
DNA: TGTGCCAGCGCGGCAGGGCCGAGCTCCTACAATGAGCAGTTCTTC
CDR3: CASAAGPSSYNEQFF

J: TRBJ1-4
size: .
D: .
V: TRBV2
DNA: TGTGCCAGCACCCCGACAGCCTATAATGAAAAACTGTTTTTT
CDR3: CASTPTAYNEKLFF

J: TRBJ1-4
size: .
D: .
V: TRBV6-5
DNA: TGTGCCAGCAGACAGGGCTTGAATGAAAAACTGTTTTTT
CDR3: CASRQGLNEKLFF

J: TRBJ2-6
size: .
D: TRBD2
V: TRBV27
DNA: TGTGCCAGCAGACTAGCGGGACGAACCCCTGGGGCCAACGTCCTGACTTTC
CDR3: CASRLAGRTPGANVLTF

J: TRBJ1-2
size: .
D: .
V: TRBV27
DNA: TGTGCCAGCAGTTTAGGACATTCTAACTATGGCTACACCTTC
CDR3: CASSLGHSNYGYTF

J: TRBJ2-1
size: .
D: .
V: TRBV5-1
DNA: TGCGCCAGCAGCTTGGCCGTGTACTCCTACAATGAGCAGTTCTTC
CDR3: CASSLAVYSYNEQFF

J: TRBJ2-7
size: .
D: TRBD1
V: TRBV18
DNA: TGTGCCAGCTCCCGGGACAGCCTCTACGAGCAGTACTTC
CDR3: CASSRDSLYEQYF

J: TRBJ2-1
size: once
D: TRBD2
V: TRBV14
DNA: TGTGCCAGCAGCCAAGGTCGAGCGGGAGTTAATGAGCAGTTCTTC
CDR3: CASSQGRAGVNEQFF

J: TRBJ2-5
size: .
D: .
V: TRBV28
DNA: TGTGCCAGCAGTTCCGTACTAGCAACCCAGTACTTC
CDR3: CASSSVLATQYF

J: TRBJ2-7
size: few
D: TRBD2
V: TRBV5-1
DNA: TGCGCCAGCAGCCCGCGGGGGGGCCCCTACGAGCAGTACTTC
CDR3: CASSPRGGPYEQYF

J: TRBJ2-3
size: once
D: .
V: TRBV7-9
DNA: TGTGCCGTAAAGCTACAGAGCACAGATACGCAGTATTTT
CDR3: CAVKLQSTDTQYF

J: TRBJ2-3
size: few
D: .
V: TRBV21-1
DNA: TGTGCCAGCAGCAACCACCGGGACTCGGATTCAAAGAGGACAGATACGCAGTATTTT
CDR3: CASSNHRDSDSKRTDTQYF

J: TRBJ2-7
size: few
D: .
V: TRBV11-2
DNA: TGTGCCAGCAGCTCCTCCCTCACAGGGACCTACGAGCAGTACTTC
CDR3: CASSSSLTGTYEQYF

J: TRBJ2-7
size: .
D: .
V: TRBV28
DNA: TGTGCCAGCAGAAACTACGCCTCCTACGAGCAGTACTTC
CDR3: CASRNYASYEQYF

J: TRBJ1-5
size: .
D: .
V: TRBV23-1
DNA: TGCGCCAGCAAGGGGGGGCGAGGCAATCAGCCCCAGCATTTT
CDR3: CASKGGRGNQPQHF

J: TRBJ1-4
size: .
D: TRBD1
V: TRBV9
DNA: TGTGCCAGCAGCAGACAGGGAAGGAATGAAAAACTGTTTTTT
CDR3: CASSRQGRNEKLFF

J: TRBJ2-2
size: .
D: .
V: TRBV2
DNA: TGTGCCAGCAGCCAACTAGTGAGTCCCGGGGAGCTGTTTTTT
CDR3: CASSQLVSPGELFF

J: TRBJ1-6
size: .
D: TRBD1
V: TRBV2
DNA: TGTGCCAGCAGGAGACAGGGAGGTAATTCACCCCTCCACTTT
CDR3: CASRRQGGNSPLHF

J: TRBJ2-5
size: .
D: .
V: TRBV4-1
DNA: TGCGCCAGCAGCCAACCCCGGGAAGCGGCTCAAGAGACCCAGTACTTC
CDR3: CASSQPREAAQETQYF

J: TRBJ1-1
size: .
D: TRBD1
V: TRBV6-5
DNA: TGTGCCAGCACCCCGACAGGGGGCGCGGCGACTGAAGCTTTCTTT
CDR3: CASTPTGGAATEAFF

J: TRBJ1-2
size: .
D: TRBD1
V: TRBV28
DNA: TGTGCCAGCAGTTTTCAGGGGGCGGGAGGCTACACCTTC
CDR3: CASSFQGAGGYTF

J: TRBJ1-5
size: .
D: .
V: TRBV7-8
DNA: TGTGCCAGCAGCTTAGTATCCAGTAGCAATCAGCCCCAGCATTTT
CDR3: CASSLVSSSNQPQHF

J: TRBJ1-5
size: .
D: .
V: TRBV2
DNA: TGTGCCAGCAGTGAAGCGCTGTGGGCGAATCAGCCCCAGCATTTT
CDR3: CASSEALWANQPQHF